The 19 T cell receptor beta chains listed next were all sequenced from one sample in a study of T cell repertoires in cytomegalovirus infection. TCRdb analysed the reads with MiXCR anew, one entry per CDR3 protein. The sample has about 900,000 distinct CDR3 sequences, approximately 31% seen once. The antigens of these receptors remain unknown. The specimen was cultured CD8+ T cells from PBMCs, collected from culture after CMV antigen stimulation. The receptor source for this set is a human donor in good health (CMV status not recorded). Some clones in this sample may be carry-over from other donors' samples.

The chain combines TRBV3-1 with TRBJ1-5; D unresolved. Trimming cost V 1 base and J 6 bases, with 7 bases left between them. Germline-derived CDR1 and CDR2 are LGHDT and YNNKEL (reference sequence). CDR3 length: 13 amino acids. This CDR3 reads CASSQGGSQPQHF. The CDR3 nucleotides are TGTGCCAGCAGCCAAGGAGGCAGTCAGCCCCAGCATTTT.

This chain uses TRBV6-1 with TRBJ1-1; weak D call: TRBD1 (5 bases). Germline V CDR1 and CDR2: MNHNS, SASEGT. Between the trimmed V and J ends, which lost 7 bases and 0 bases, there was a span of 18 bases. The CDR3 is 16 amino acids. CDR3 DNA sequence: TGTGCCAGCACTACTCAACGGGGGAACATGAACACTGAAGCTTTCTTT. Encoded protein: CASTTQRGNMNTEAFF.

A few counts support this clonotype. The chain has TRBV4-1 and TRBJ2-7, with unresolved D. Per the germline V gene, CDR1 is MGHRA and CDR2 is YSYEKL. CDR3 length: 13 amino acids. V lost 0 bases and J 3 bases, leaving 6 bases between the germline ends. Written as DNA, the CDR3 is TGCGCCAGCAGCCAAGAACGGAGCTACGAGCAGTACTTC. Protein sequence: CASSQERSYEQYF.

The chain has TRBV20-1 and TRBJ2-3; no firm D call. The V gene's germline CDR1 is DFQATT and CDR2 SNEGSKA (reference sequence). Trimming cost V 7 bases and J 2 bases, with 16 bases left between them. The CDR3 has 14 amino acids. The CDR3 DNA sequence: TGCAGTGAGGGTTTTGGGGAAATCACAGATACGCAGTATTTT. Protein sequence: CSEGFGEITDTQYF.

This clonotype was observed a few times. CDR3 DNA: TGTGCCAGCAATTGGCCAGATGAGCAGTTCTTC. Residues: CASNWPDEQFF. The chain combines TRBV6-2 or TRBV6-3 with TRBJ2-1; D is ambiguous. The CDR3 consists of 11 residues. The V gene lost 7 bases and the J gene lost 8 bases, with 9 bases spanning the gap. The germline V gene has CDR1 MNHEY and CDR2 SVGEGT.

This clonotype turned up a few times. The chain joins TRBV4-1 to TRBJ2-2; the match to TRBD2 covers 8 bases. V gave up 2 bases and J gave up 3 bases; unmatched junction bases: 5. Germline CDR1 MGHRA, CDR2 YSYEKL. The CDR3 length is 16 residues. CDR3 in amino acids: CASSQFIGGDTGELFF. CDR3 bases: TGCGCCAGCAGCCAATTTATCGGGGGGGACACCGGGGAGCTGTTTTTT.

A few counts support this clonotype. The J gene is TRBJ1-1, the V gene TRBV18; D not certain. V was pared by 3 bases and J by 2 bases, with 16 bases between. The germline V gene has CDR1 KGHSH and CDR2 LQKENI. The CDR3 loop spans 16 amino acids. Here the CDR3 reads CASSPTTPGSNTEAFF. Written as DNA, the CDR3 is TGTGCCAGCTCACCTACCACACCGGGTTCCAACACTGAAGCTTTCTTT.

The chain is built from TRBV9 and TRBJ2-5; unclear D gene. Germline lookup yields CDR1 SGDLS and CDR2 YYNGEE. The CDR3 extends over 15 amino acids. The V end was cut by 0 bases, the J end by 2 bases, with 11 bases between. This CDR3 reads CASSVAPGGQETQYF. The CDR3 DNA reads as TGTGCCAGCAGCGTAGCTCCCGGCGGTCAAGAGACCCAGTACTTC.

J is TRBJ2-4 and V is TRBV9, with D maybe TRBD2 (5 bases). From germline, CDR1 is SGDLS and CDR2 YYNGEE. Trimming pared 4 bases from V and 3 bases from J, leaving 14 bases between. This CDR3 is built from 15 residues. For the CDR3, the DNA is TGTGCCAGCAGCACCGAGCCGGGGAGCAAAAACATTCAGTACTTC. It is translated as CASSTEPGSKNIQYF.

This clonotype has just a few counts. The chain is built from TRBV27 and TRBJ1-2; 10 bases agree with TRBD1. CDR1 and CDR2 (germline): MNHEY, SMNVEV (reference sequence). The CDR3 has 17 amino acids. Trimming cost V 4 bases and J 2 bases; bases outside gene matches: 10. The CDR3 nucleotides read TGTGCCAGCAGTTCCCGACAGGGGGCCAACCTGAACTATGGCTACACCTTC. This codes for CASSSRQGANLNYGYTF.

The CDR3 nucleotides are TGTGCCAGCAGTTACCTCGGAGGACGTGGCGATGGCTACACCTTC. Translation: CASSYLGGRGDGYTF. The J gene is TRBJ1-2, the V gene TRBV6-6; no clear D. Germline CDR1 reads MNHNY; CDR2 reads SVGAGI (reference sequence). V was shortened by 2 bases and J by 6 bases, with 16 bases between the two germline ends. The CDR3 sequence is 15 residues long.

The J gene is TRBJ2-7, the V gene TRBV6-5, with D possibly matching TRBD2 (6 bases). Trimming left V 4 bases short and J 2 bases short, with 9 bases between. Germline V gene lookup returns CDR1 MNHEY and CDR2 SVGAGI. The CDR3 contains 13 residues. The CDR3 sequence: CASSLAAPYEQYF. The CDR3, as DNA: TGTGCCAGCAGTTTAGCGGCCCCCTACGAGCAGTACTTC.

The table lists this clonotype with many counts. The V call is TRBV7-8, the J call TRBJ2-1, with TRBD2 matching 9 bases. Germline CDR1 is SGHVS and CDR2 is FQNEAQ. After removal of 6 bases from V and 8 bases from J, the junction contained 11 bases not matched to a gene. This CDR3 region has 15 residues. In nucleotides, the CDR3 is TGTGCCAGCAGACTCGCGGGGGGGCCTTTACATGAGCAGTTCTTC. Its protein product is CASRLAGGPLHEQFF.

V is TRBV7-6 and J is TRBJ2-5; 7 nucleotides agree with TRBD1. The CDR3 loop spans 15 amino acids. From germline, CDR1 is SGHVS and CDR2 FNYEAQ. Trimming at V came to 2 bases and at J to 4 bases, leaving 7 bases not matched to a gene. CDR3 DNA sequence: TGTGCCAGCAGCTTATTTAGACAGGGCGGAGAGACCCAGTACTTC. It yields the protein CASSLFRQGGETQYF.

The chain combines TRBV7-3 with TRBJ1-5, with 9 bases fitting TRBD1. This CDR3 is 15 amino acids long. CDR1 is SGHTA, CDR2 FQGTGA, per germline. The junction had 5 bases not matched to a gene; V was cut back by 4 bases and J by 4 bases. The CDR3 sequence: CASSWTGDGNQPQHF. The DNA of the CDR3 is TGTGCCAGCAGCTGGACAGGGGATGGGAATCAGCCCCAGCATTTT.

The sample holds a few counts of this clonotype. The chain combines TRBV12-5 with TRBJ2-2; D is undetermined. There are 15 residues in the CDR3. From germline, CDR1 is LGHNT and CDR2 FRNRAP. Trimming removed 1 base from V and 2 bases from J, with 8 bases in between. The CDR3 here is CASGLELFNTGELFF. CDR3 nucleotide sequence: TGTGCTAGTGGTTTGGAATTGTTCAACACCGGGGAGCTGTTTTTT.

The chain uses TRBV7-6 and TRBJ1-2; maybe TRBD1 (6 bases). The CDR3 extends over 15 amino acids. Between the trimmed V and J ends, which lost 6 bases and 0 bases, there was a span of 14 bases. Germline CDR1 is SGHVS and CDR2 is FNYEAQ. The CDR3 region is CASRERQAPNYGYTF. As DNA, the CDR3 is TGTGCCAGCAGAGAACGACAGGCCCCTAACTATGGCTACACCTTC.

This clonotype has ten or more counts. The CDR3 DNA reads as TGTGCCAGCAGTCCGCGCCCCACAGATACGCAGTATTTT. It translates to CASSPRPTDTQYF. The chain combines TRBV12-3 or TRBV12-4 with TRBJ2-3; D gene ambiguous. V was pared by 5 bases and J by 2 bases, with 8 bases between. The CDR3 extends over 13 amino acids.

This chain uses TRBV27 with TRBJ2-7; D gene unclear. The ends were cut back, 6 bases at V and 2 bases at J, with 14 bases in the middle. This CDR3 has 14 amino acids. CDR1 is MNHEY, CDR2 SMNVEV, per germline (reference sequence). CDR3: CASSFSAGAYEQYF. The CDR3 DNA reads TGTGCCAGCAGCTTTTCGGCAGGTGCCTACGAGCAGTACTTC.